The 3 T cell receptor beta chains below were found in one sample sequenced in a study of cytomegalovirus exposure and HLA in healthy donors. Vbeta (60) and Jbeta (13) primers were used in the PCR. Some clones are missing from TCRdb's copy, which holds only in-frame ones; the method was immunoSEQ multiplex PCR. The sample lists under 200,000 clones, 75% to 90% occurring once. The sample comprised PBMCs. These receptors all stem from a woman under 30 in good health and CMV-seronegative.

This clone was picked up one time. The rearrangement uses TRBV28 and TRBJ2-7, with 9 bases lining up with TRBD1. Looked up from germline, CDR1 is MDHEN and CDR2 is SYDVKM. The CDR3 length is 13 residues. Germline trimming cut 7 bases from V and 4 bases from J; bases unmatched to any gene: 5. CDR3 DNA: TGTGCCAGCACGACAGGGGGGAGGTACGAGCAGTACTTC. It encodes CASTTGGRYEQYF.

This clone was detected once. At one boundary the junction diverges from the germline segment, which might be a read error. This same CDR3 is encoded by further DNA sequences in the sample. The V and J genes are TRBV6-6 and TRBJ2-7; 8 bases are shared with TRBD2. The CDR3 runs 12 residues. The germline gives CDR1 MNHNY, CDR2 SVGAGI (reference sequence). In nucleotides, the CDR3 is TGCGCCAGCATCAGCGGGAGTTACGAGCAGTACTTC. Translation gives CASISGSYEQYF.

The chain employs TRBV27 and TRBJ2-2; 10 bases fit TRBD1. V lost 5 bases to trimming and J lost 7 bases; unmatched junction nucleotides: 16. The CDR3 is 18 amino acids. Germline V gene sequence: CDR1 MNHEY, CDR2 SMNVEV (reference sequence). The CDR3 nucleotides are TGTGCCAGCAGTCTAACACCGGGACAGGGGTCCCCCGGCGGGGAGCTGTTTTTT. This gives the protein CASSLTPGQGSPGGELFF.